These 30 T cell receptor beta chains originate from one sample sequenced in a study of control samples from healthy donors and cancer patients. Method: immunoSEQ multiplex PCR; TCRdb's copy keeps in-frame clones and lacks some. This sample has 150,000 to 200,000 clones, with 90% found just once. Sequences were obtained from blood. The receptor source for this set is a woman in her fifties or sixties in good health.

CDR3 bases: TGTGCCAGTGCGGACAGGGGAGTATCTCCCCTCCACTTT. This encodes CASADRGVSPLHF. The chain employs TRBV19 and TRBJ1-6; TRBD1 agrees at 9 bases. This CDR3 region has 13 residues. Germline CDR1 LNHDA, CDR2 SQIVND (reference sequence). V shed 8 bases, J shed 13 bases, and the junction held 9 bases outside the gene matches.

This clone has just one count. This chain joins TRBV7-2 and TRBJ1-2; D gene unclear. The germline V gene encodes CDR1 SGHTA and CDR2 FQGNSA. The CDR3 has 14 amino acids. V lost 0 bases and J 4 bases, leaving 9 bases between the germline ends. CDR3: CASSLAREAYGYTF. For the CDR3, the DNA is TGTGCCAGCAGCTTAGCAAGGGAGGCCTATGGCTACACCTTC.

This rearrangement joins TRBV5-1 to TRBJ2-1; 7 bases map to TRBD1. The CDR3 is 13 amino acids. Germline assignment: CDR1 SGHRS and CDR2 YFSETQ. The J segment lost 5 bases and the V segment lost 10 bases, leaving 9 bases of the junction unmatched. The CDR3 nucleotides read TGCGCCGGAAAAAAGGGGACAGACAATGAGCAGTTCTTC. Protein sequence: CAGKKGTDNEQFF.

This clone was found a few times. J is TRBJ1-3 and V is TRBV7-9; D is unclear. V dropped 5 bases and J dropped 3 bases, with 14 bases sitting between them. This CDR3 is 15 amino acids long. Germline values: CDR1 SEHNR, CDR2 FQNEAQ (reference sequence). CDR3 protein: CASSLVGEGGNTIYF. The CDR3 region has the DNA TGTGCCAGCAGCCTGGTCGGGGAAGGTGGAAACACCATATATTTT.

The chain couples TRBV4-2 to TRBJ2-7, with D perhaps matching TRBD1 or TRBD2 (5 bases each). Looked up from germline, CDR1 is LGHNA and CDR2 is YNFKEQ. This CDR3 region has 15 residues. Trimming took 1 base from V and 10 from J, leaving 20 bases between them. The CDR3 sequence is CASSQGSTGPIEQYF. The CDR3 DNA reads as TGTGCCAGCAGCCAAGGGTCTACGGGGCCCATAGAACAGTACTTC.

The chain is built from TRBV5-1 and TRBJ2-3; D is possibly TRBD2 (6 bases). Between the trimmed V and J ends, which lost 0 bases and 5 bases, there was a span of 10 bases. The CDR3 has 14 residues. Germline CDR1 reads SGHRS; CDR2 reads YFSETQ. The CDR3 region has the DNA TGCGCCAGCAGCTTGGGGAGGGGTGAAGATACGCAGTATTTT. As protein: CASSLGRGEDTQYF.

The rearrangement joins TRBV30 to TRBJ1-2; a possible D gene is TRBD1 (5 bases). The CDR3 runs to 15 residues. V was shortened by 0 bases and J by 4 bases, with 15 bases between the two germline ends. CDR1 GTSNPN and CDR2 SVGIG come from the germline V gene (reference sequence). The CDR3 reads CAWSVPGWRLYGYTF. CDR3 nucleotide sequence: TGTGCCTGGAGTGTACCAGGGTGGCGTCTCTATGGCTACACCTTC. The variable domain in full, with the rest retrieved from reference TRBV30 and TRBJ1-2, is SQTIHQWPATLVQPVGSPLSLECTVEGTSNPNLYWYRQAAGRGLQLLFYSVGIGQISSEVPQNLSASRPQDRQFILSSKKLLLSDSGFYLCAWSVPGWRLYGYTFGSGTRLTVV.

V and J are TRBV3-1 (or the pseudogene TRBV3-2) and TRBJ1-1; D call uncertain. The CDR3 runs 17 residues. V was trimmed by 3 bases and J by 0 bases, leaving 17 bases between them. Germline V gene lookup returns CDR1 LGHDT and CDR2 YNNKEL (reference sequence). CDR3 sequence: CASSHLGEEPMNTEAFF. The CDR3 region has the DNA TGTGCCAGCAGCCACCTTGGGGAGGAACCGATGAACACTGAAGCTTTCTTT.

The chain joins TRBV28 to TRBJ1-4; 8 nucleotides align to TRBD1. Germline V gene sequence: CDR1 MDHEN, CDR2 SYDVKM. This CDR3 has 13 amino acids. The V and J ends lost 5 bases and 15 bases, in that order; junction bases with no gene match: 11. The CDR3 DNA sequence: TGTGCCAGCAGTGCCCCTCCCCGGGACAGGATGTTTTTT. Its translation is CASSAPPRDRMFF.

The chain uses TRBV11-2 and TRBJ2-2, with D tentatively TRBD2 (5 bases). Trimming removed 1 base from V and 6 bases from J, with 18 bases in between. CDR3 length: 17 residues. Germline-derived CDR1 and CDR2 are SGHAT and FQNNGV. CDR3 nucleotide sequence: TGTGCCAGCAGCTTAGCCCGCCAGAGAGGAGGCGCCGGGGAGCTGTTTTTT. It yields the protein CASSLARQRGGAGELFF.

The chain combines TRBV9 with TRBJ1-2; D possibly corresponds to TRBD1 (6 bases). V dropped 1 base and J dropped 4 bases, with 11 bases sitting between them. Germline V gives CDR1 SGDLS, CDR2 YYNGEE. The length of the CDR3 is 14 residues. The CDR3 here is CASSVRQGSYGYTF. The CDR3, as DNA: TGTGCCAGCAGCGTACGCCAGGGGAGCTATGGCTACACCTTC.

DNA of the CDR3: TGTGCCAGCAGCCTGGCCGGGACAGGGGCCTTCCCCCTCCACTTT. Translated: CASSLAGTGAFPLHF. J is TRBJ1-6 and V is TRBV5-6; 10 nucleotides line up with TRBD1. The CDR3 covers 15 residues. The V gene end was trimmed by 4 bases and the J gene end by 13 bases; junction bases not matched to a gene: 11. Per germline, CDR1 SGHDT and CDR2 YYEEEE.

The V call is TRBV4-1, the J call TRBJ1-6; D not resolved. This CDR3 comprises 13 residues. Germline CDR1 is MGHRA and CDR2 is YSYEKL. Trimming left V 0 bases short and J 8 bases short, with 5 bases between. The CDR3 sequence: CASSQDRDSPLHF. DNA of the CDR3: TGCGCCAGCAGCCAAGATCGAGATTCACCCCTCCACTTT.

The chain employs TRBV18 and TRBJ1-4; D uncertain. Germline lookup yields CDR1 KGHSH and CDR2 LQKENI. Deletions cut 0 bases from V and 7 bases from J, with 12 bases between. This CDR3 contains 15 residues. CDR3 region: CASSPPSLRGEKLFF. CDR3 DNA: TGTGCCAGCTCACCACCTTCATTGCGCGGTGAAAAACTGTTTTTT.

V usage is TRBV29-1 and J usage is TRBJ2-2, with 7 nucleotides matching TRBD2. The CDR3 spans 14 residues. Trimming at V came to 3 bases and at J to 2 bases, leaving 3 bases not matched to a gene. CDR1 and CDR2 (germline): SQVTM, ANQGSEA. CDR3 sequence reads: CSVDQRENTGELFF. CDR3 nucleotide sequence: TGCAGCGTTGATCAGCGGGAAAACACCGGGGAGCTGTTTTTT.

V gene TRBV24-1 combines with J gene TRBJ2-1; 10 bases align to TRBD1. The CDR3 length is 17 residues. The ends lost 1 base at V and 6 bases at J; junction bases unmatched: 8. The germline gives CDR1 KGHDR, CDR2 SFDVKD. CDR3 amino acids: CATSDFLRTGGSNEQFF. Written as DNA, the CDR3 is TGTGCCACCAGTGATTTTTTGCGGACAGGGGGTTCCAATGAGCAGTTCTTC.

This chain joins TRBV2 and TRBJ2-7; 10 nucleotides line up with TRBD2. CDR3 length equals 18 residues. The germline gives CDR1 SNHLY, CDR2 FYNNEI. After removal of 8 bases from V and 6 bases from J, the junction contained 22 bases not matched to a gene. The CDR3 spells CASLGSGSGRRISVEQYF. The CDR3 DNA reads TGTGCCAGCTTGGGGAGTGGTAGCGGGAGGAGGATATCGGTCGAGCAGTACTTC.

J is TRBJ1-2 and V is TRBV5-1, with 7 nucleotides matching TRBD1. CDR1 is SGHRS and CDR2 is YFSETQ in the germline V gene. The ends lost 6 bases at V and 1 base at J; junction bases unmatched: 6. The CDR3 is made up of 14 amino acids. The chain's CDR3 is CASTQGQDNYGYTF. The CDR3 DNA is TGCGCCAGCACCCAAGGACAGGATAACTATGGCTACACCTTC.

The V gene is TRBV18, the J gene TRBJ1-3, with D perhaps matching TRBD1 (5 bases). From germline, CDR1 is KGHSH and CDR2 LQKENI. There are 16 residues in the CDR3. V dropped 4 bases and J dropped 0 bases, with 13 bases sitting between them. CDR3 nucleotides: TGTGCCAGCTCACTAGGGACCCCGAGCTCTGGAAACACCATATATTTT. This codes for CASSLGTPSSGNTIYF.

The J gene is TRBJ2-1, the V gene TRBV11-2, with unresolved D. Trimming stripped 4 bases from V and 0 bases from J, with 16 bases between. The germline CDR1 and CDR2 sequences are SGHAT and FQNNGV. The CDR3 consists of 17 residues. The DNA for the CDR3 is TGTGCCAGCAGCTATCTGAGGCTCGAGAGCTCCTACAATGAGCAGTTCTTC. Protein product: CASSYLRLESSYNEQFF.

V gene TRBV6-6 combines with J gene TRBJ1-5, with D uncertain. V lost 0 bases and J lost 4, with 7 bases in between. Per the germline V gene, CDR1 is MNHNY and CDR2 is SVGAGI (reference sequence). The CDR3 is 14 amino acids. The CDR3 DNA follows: TGTGCCAGCAGTTACTCGACGGTTAATCAGCCCCAGCATTTT. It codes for CASSYSTVNQPQHF.

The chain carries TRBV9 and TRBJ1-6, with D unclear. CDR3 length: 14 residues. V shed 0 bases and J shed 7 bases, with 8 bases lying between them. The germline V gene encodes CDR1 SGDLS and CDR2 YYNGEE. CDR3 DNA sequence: TGTGCCAGCAGCGTAGGACAAACCAATTCACCCCTCCACTTT. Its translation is CASSVGQTNSPLHF.

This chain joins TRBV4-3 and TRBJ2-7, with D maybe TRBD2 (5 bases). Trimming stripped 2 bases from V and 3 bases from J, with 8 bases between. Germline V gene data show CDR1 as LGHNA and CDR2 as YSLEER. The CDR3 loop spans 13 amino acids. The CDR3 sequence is CASSQFEGYEQYF. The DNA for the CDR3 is TGCGCCAGCAGCCAATTCGAGGGCTACGAGCAGTACTTC.

The CDR3 coding sequence is TGTGCCAGCAGGGGGTTTCGGTGGGGGACTAACACCGGGGAGCTGTTTTTT. Its protein is CASRGFRWGTNTGELFF. The chain joins TRBV28 to TRBJ2-2, with a tentative D call TRBD2 (6 bases). V lost 6 bases, J lost 2 bases, and 19 bases lay in between. The V gene's germline CDR1 is MDHEN and CDR2 SYDVKM. The CDR3 spans 17 residues. Full variable domain (remainder filled in from reference TRBV28 and TRBJ2-2): DVKVTQSSRYLVKRTGEKVFLECVQDMDHENMFWYRQDPGLGLRLIYFSYDVKMKEKGDIPEGYSVSREKKERFSLILESASTNQTSMYLCASRGFRWGTNTGELFFGEGSRLTVL.

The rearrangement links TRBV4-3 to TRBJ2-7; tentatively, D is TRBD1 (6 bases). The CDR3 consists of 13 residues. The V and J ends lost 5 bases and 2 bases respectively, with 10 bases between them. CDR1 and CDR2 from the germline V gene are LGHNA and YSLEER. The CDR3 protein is CASSSGTTYEQYF. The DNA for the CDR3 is TGCGCCAGCAGCTCCGGGACAACCTACGAGCAGTACTTC.

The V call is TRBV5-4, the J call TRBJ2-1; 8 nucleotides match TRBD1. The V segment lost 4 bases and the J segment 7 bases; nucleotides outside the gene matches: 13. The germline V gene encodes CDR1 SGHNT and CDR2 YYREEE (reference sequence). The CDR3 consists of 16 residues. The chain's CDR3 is CASSLKDRASGNEQFF. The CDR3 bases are TGTGCCAGCAGCCTGAAGGACAGGGCTTCAGGTAATGAGCAGTTCTTC.

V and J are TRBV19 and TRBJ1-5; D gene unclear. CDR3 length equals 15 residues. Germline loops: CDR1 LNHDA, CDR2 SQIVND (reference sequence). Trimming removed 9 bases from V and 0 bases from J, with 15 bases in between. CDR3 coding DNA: TGTGCCAGCCTCTTTCGGGCAAATAGCAATCAGCCCCAGCATTTT. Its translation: CASLFRANSNQPQHF.

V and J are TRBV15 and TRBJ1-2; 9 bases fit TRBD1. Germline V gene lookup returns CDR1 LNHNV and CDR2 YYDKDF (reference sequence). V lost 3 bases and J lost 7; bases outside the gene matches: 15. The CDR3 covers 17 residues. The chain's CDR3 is CATSRELPGTGPGGYTF. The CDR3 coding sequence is TGTGCCACCAGCAGGGAGCTTCCCGGGACAGGGCCAGGTGGCTACACCTTC. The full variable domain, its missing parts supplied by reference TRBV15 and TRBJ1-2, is DAMVIQNPRYQVTQFGKPVTLSCSQTLNHNVMYWYQQKSSQAPKLLFHYYDKDFNNEADTPDNFQSRRPNTSFCFLDIRSPGLGDTAMYLCATSRELPGTGPGGYTFGSGTRLTVV.

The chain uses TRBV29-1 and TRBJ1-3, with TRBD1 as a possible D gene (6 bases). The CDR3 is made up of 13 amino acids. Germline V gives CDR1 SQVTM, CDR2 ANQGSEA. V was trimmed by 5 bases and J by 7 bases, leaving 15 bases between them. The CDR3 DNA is TGCAGCGTTAGACAGGCTTTAGGGAACACCATATATTTT. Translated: CSVRQALGNTIYF.

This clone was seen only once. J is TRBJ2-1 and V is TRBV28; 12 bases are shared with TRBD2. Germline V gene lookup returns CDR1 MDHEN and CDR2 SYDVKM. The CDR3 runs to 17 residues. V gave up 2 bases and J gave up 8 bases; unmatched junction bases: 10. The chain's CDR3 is CASSLAGLAGIQDEQFF. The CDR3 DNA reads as TGTGCCAGCAGTTTAGCCGGACTAGCGGGGATCCAGGATGAGCAGTTCTTC.